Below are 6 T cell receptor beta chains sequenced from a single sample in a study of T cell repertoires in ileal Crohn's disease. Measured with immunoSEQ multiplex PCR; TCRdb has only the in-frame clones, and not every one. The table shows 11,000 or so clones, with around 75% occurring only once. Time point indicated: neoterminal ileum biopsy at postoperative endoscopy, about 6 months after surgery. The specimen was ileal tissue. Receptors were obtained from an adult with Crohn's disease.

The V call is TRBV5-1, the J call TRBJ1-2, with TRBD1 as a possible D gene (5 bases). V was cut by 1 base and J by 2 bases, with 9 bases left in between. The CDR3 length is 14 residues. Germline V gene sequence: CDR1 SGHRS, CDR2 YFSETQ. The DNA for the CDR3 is TGCGCCAGCAGCTTGACAGGCGACAACTATGGCTACACCTTC. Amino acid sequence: CASSLTGDNYGYTF.

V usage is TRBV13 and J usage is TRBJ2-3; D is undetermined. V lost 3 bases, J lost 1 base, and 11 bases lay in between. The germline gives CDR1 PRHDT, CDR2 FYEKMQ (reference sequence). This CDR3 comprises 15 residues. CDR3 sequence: CASSFLSFRTDTQYF. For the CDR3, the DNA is TGTGCCAGCAGCTTTTTGTCATTCCGCACAGATACGCAGTATTTT.

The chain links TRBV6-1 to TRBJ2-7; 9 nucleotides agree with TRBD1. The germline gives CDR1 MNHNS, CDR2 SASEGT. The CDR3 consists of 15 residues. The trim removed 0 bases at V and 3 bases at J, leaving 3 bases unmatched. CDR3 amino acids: CASSEAETGGYEQYF. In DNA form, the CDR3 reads TGTGCCAGCAGTGAAGCCGAGACAGGGGGCTACGAGCAGTACTTC.

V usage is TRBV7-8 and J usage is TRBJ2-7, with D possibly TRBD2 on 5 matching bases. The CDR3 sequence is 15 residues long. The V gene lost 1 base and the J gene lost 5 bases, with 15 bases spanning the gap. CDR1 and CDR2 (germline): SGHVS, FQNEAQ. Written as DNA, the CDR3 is TGTGCCAGCAGCTTAGTTCGGGGTTGGATGGACGAGCAGTACTTC. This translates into CASSLVRGWMDEQYF.

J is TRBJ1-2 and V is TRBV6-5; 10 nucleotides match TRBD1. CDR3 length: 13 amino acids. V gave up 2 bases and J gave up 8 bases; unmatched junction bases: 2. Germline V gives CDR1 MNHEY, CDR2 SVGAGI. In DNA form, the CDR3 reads TGTGCCAGCAGTTACGACAGGGGGCGAGGCTACACCTTC. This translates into CASSYDRGRGYTF.

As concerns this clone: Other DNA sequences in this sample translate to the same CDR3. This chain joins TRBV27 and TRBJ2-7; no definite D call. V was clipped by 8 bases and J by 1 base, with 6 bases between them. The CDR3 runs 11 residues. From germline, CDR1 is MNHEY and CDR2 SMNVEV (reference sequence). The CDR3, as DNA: TGTGCCAGCGGCCTTTCCTACGAGCAGTACTTC. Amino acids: CASGLSYEQYF.